This TCR beta chain was sequenced during a study of control samples from healthy donors and cancer patients. Only in-frame clones appear in the TCRdb table, and some are missing; sequencing was by immunoSEQ multiplex PCR. The sample lists about 160,000 clones, about 94% occurring once. Germline CDR1 SGHTA, CDR2 FQGTGA. The CDR3 totals 15 residues. J was trimmed by 2 bases and V by 5 bases; bases with no gene match: 5. This rearrangement joins TRBV7-3 to TRBJ2-7; 11 nucleotides line up with TRBD1. The sample comprised blood. The receptor was derived from a woman in her forties in good health. CDR3 in DNA: TGTGCCAGCAGCCCTCCGGGACAGGGGGCCTACGAGCAGTACTTC. Translated, it gives CASSPPGQGAYEQYF.